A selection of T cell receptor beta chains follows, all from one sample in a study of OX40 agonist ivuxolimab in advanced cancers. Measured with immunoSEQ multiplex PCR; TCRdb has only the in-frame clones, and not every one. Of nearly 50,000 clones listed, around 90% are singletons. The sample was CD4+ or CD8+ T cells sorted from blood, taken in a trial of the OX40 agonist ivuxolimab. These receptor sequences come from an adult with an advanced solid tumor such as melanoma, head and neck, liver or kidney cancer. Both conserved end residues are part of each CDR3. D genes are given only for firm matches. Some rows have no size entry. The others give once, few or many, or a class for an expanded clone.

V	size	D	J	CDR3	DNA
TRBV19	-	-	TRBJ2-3	CASSSTGRSTDTQYF	TGTGCCAGTAGTAGTACAGGGAGGAGCACAGATACGCAGTATTTT
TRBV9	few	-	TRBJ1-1	CASSVRNDGTEAFF	TGTGCCAGCAGTGTTCGTAATGATGGCACTGAAGCTTTCTTT
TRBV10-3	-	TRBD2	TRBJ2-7	CAINNLAGGIYEQYF	TGTGCCATCAATAACCTAGCGGGTGGGATTTACGAGCAGTACTTC
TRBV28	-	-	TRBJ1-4	CASTTGTGYEKLFF	TGTGCCAGCACCACCGGGACGGGTTATGAAAAACTGTTTTTT
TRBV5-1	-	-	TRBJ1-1	CASSWTQGMNTEAFF	TGCGCCAGCAGCTGGACGCAGGGGATGAACACTGAAGCTTTCTTT
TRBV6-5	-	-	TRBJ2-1	CASSYGGAAYNEQFF	TGTGCCAGCAGTTACGGGGGGGCCGCCTACAATGAGCAGTTCTTC
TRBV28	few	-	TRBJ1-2	CASSSGPGGYTF	TGTGCCAGCAGTTCGGGGCCGGGGGGCTACACCTTC
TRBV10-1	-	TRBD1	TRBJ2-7	CASSSTGGYEQYF	TGCGCCAGCAGTTCCACAGGGGGCTACGAGCAGTACTTC
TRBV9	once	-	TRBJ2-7	CASSVGISSYEQYF	TGTGCCAGCAGCGTAGGTATAAGCTCCTACGAGCAGTACTTC
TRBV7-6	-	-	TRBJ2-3	CASSLSQALPDTQYF	TGTGCCAGCAGCTTATCACAGGCACTCCCAGATACGCAGTATTTT
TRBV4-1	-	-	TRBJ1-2	CASSQVQNEGYTF	TGCGCCAGCAGCCAAGTCCAGAATGAAGGCTACACCTTC
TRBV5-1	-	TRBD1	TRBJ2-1	CASTSEGTAYNEQFF	TGCGCCAGCACCTCCGAGGGGACAGCCTACAATGAGCAGTTCTTC
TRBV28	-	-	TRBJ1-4	CASSFFEKLFF	TGTGCCAGCAGTTTCTTTGAAAAACTGTTTTTT
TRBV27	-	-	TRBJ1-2	CASSLGRSYGYTF	TGTGCCAGCAGTTTGGGCAGGTCTTATGGCTACACCTTC
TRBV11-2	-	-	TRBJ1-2	CASSLDPRTGDSNYGYTF	TGTGCCAGCAGCTTAGATCCGCGAACCGGGGACTCTAACTATGGCTACACCTTC
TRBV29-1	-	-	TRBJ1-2	CSASDYGYTF	TGCAGCGCTAGTGACTATGGCTACACCTTC
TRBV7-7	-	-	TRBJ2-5	CASSLATRRQETQYF	TGTGCTAGCAGCTTAGCGACGAGGAGGCAAGAGACCCAGTACTTC
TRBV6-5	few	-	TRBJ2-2	CASRTDGELFF	TGTGCCAGCAGAACGGACGGGGAGCTGTTTTTT